The next 16 T cell receptor beta chains were all read from a single sample in a study of T cells in tumors and immune-related adverse events. Profiling relied on immunoSEQ multiplex PCR, and the TCRdb table lists in-frame clones only, not all of them. The table includes about 22,000 clones, over 80% detected once. The specimen comprised lymph node tissue, sampled from a patient treated with anti-PD-1 therapy. These receptors were obtained from a female donor with metastatic renal cell carcinoma.

The gene calls are TRBV11-3 and TRBJ2-2, with a weak D call TRBD2 (6 bases). The CDR3 totals 15 residues. The V gene's germline CDR1 is SGHNT and CDR2 YENEEA. V lost 0 bases to trimming and J lost 4 bases, with 9 bases between them. CDR3 residues: CASSLETSSTGELFF. DNA for the CDR3: TGTGCCAGCAGCTTAGAAACTAGCTCCACCGGGGAGCTGTTTTTT.

The chain has TRBV5-1 and TRBJ2-3; tentative D call: TRBD2 (7 bases). CDR3 length: 16 residues. With 2 bases removed from V and 4 bases from J, the gap between germline ends came to 17 bases. Looked up from germline, CDR1 is SGHRS and CDR2 is YFSETQ. Here the CDR3 DNA reads TGCGCCAGCAGCTTCGGGGGTGCGGGGGCTGCAGATACGCAGTATTTT. Translating it yields CASSFGGAGAADTQYF.

This sequence joins TRBV30 and TRBJ1-5; the D is unclear. The CDR3 consists of 12 residues. Deletions cut 0 bases from V and 7 bases from J, with 7 bases between. CDR1 is GTSNPN, CDR2 SVGIG, per germline (reference sequence). This CDR3 reads CAWSVVGQPQHF. DNA of the CDR3: TGTGCCTGGAGTGTTGTAGGACAGCCCCAGCATTTT.

V and J are TRBV18 and TRBJ1-1, with no clear D. Germline V gene sequence: CDR1 KGHSH, CDR2 LQKENI. Trimming shortened V by 1 base and J by 4 bases, and 10 bases separated the two germline ends. The CDR3 is 14 residues long. In DNA form, the CDR3 reads TGTGCCAGCTCACCACTGGTGGGAATCACTGAAGCTTTCTTT. It specifies CASSPLVGITEAFF.

The chain uses TRBV5-4 and TRBJ2-7; 14 bases line up with TRBD2. This CDR3 comprises 18 residues. CDR1 is SGHNT and CDR2 is YYREEE in the germline V gene (reference sequence). With V trimmed by 4 bases and J by 3 bases, 12 bases remained unmatched. The CDR3 region is CASSMVTSGRAGFYEQYF. The CDR3 nucleotides read TGTGCCAGCAGCATGGTGACTAGCGGGAGGGCCGGATTCTACGAGCAGTACTTC.

The chain links TRBV6-4 to TRBJ1-1; tentatively, D is TRBD1 (6 bases). The V gene's germline CDR1 is MRHNA and CDR2 SNTAGT. This CDR3 contains 15 residues. V lost 0 bases and J 4 bases, leaving 12 bases between the germline ends. CDR3 protein: CASSDSAGEATEAFF. CDR3 DNA sequence: TGTGCCAGCAGTGACTCTGCAGGGGAGGCCACTGAAGCTTTCTTT.

V usage is TRBV4-1 and J usage is TRBJ1-4, with 7 bases identical to TRBD1. CDR1 is MGHRA, CDR2 YSYEKL, per germline. Trimming cost V 4 bases and J 9 bases; bases outside gene matches: 17. The CDR3 is made up of 17 amino acids. CDR3: CASSPDRSLWPKKKLFF. In DNA, the CDR3 is TGCGCCAGCAGCCCGGACAGGTCCCTATGGCCGAAAAAAAAACTGTTTTTT.

The J gene is TRBJ2-5, the V gene TRBV4-1; D may be TRBD2 (6 bases). Germline CDR1 is MGHRA and CDR2 is YSYEKL. The V and J ends lost 4 bases and 1 base respectively, with 13 bases between them. CDR3 length equals 15 residues. CDR3 sequence (DNA): TGCGCCAGCAGCCGAGATAGCGGACCCCAAGAGACCCAGTACTTC. Its protein is CASSRDSGPQETQYF.

The J gene is TRBJ2-5, the V gene TRBV5-1, with 11 bases that match TRBD1. CDR1 and CDR2 from the germline V gene are SGHRS and YFSETQ. This CDR3 is 15 amino acids long. The V gene end was trimmed by 4 bases and the J gene end by 5 bases; junction bases not matched to a gene: 7. CDR3 nucleotide sequence: TGCGCCAGCAGCGCCGGGACAGGGGGTGTGGAGACCCAGTACTTC. Its protein product is CASSAGTGGVETQYF.

The rearrangement links TRBV5-4 to TRBJ2-1, with TRBD2 matching over 9 bases. Trimming removed 4 bases from V and 4 bases from J; junction bases left unmatched: 9. CDR1 SGHNT and CDR2 YYREEE come from the germline V gene (reference sequence). The CDR3 consists of 16 residues. CDR3 sequence (DNA): TGTGCCAGCAGCCAATTGAGACTAGCGGAGTACAATGAGCAGTTCTTC. Translating gives CASSQLRLAEYNEQFF.

V is TRBV6-1 and J is TRBJ1-5, with D unclear. This CDR3 has 12 residues. The germline V gene has CDR1 MNHNS and CDR2 SASEGT. V lost 6 bases to trimming and J lost 3 bases, with 6 bases between them. Here the CDR3 DNA reads TGTGCCAGCAGGGGGTACAATCAGCCCCAGCATTTT. The encoded protein is CASRGYNQPQHF.

The V and J genes are TRBV10-2 and TRBJ2-2; the D is unclear. Germline values: CDR1 WSHSY, CDR2 SAAADI. The V end lost 10 bases, the J end lost 9 bases, and 12 bases lay between the germline ends. The CDR3 has 11 amino acids. DNA for the CDR3: TGCGCCACCCAGGCAGCCCGGGAGCTGTTTTTT. This sequence encodes CATQAARELFF.

The chain has TRBV5-6 and TRBJ2-7; the match to TRBD1 covers 12 bases. This CDR3 is 14 amino acids long. V gave up 4 bases and J gave up 5 bases; unmatched junction bases: 4. Germline V gene sequence: CDR1 SGHDT, CDR2 YYEEEE. The CDR3: CASSGTGGSDEQYF. The CDR3 region has the DNA TGTGCCAGCAGCGGGACAGGGGGCAGCGACGAGCAGTACTTC.

CDR3 region: CASRISGDTQYF. CDR3 in DNA: TGTGCCAGCCGAATTAGCGGGGATACGCAGTATTTT. The chain joins TRBV19 to TRBJ2-3, with 7 nucleotides matching TRBD2. The CDR3 runs to 12 residues. The germline V gene has CDR1 LNHDA and CDR2 SQIVND (reference sequence). Trimming cost V 9 bases and J 6 bases; bases outside gene matches: 6.

The V and J genes are TRBV19 and TRBJ1-3, with TRBD1 matching 8 bases. The germline V gene encodes CDR1 LNHDA and CDR2 SQIVND (reference sequence). V gave up 7 bases and J gave up 2 bases; unmatched junction bases: 7. This CDR3 is 15 amino acids long. The CDR3: CASTRQGKTGNTIYF. The CDR3 DNA sequence: TGTGCCAGTACCCGACAGGGGAAAACTGGAAACACCATATATTTT.

The V and J genes are TRBV7-2 and TRBJ1-4; tentative D call: TRBD1 (5 bases). Germline values: CDR1 SGHTA, CDR2 FQGNSA. This CDR3 spans 14 amino acids. Trimming shortened V by 5 bases and J by 3 bases, and 10 bases separated the two germline ends. The CDR3 DNA reads TGTGCCAGCAGCACCACAGGAGCTAATGAAAAACTGTTTTTT. Translation gives CASSTTGANEKLFF.